This TCR beta chain was recovered during a study of blood T cell repertoires in COVID-19. Study at large: The study drew acute and convalescent COVID-19 samples from the United States, Italy and Spain. T cells, B-cell-depleted T cells, or PBMCs supplied cDNA or gDNA.

In the study's own analysis: Cell counts per sample came from amplifying reference gene primers. Sequencing was performed with immunoSEQ multiplex PCR; in TCRdb, only in-frame clones are kept and a portion is missing. The V and J calls and the clone size are those of that table, but D and trimming were determined from the DNA. The sample lists some 290,000 clones, 81% occurring once. Looked up from germline, CDR1 is LNHDA and CDR2 is SQIVND (reference sequence). The CDR3 is made up of 13 amino acids. The V end lost 5 bases, the J end lost 12 bases, and 19 bases lay between the germline ends. The TCR was taken from an older woman with active or convalescent COVID-19. The chain carries TRBV19 and TRBJ1-2; D not certain. Sequenced material: peripheral blood. CDR3 sequence: CASSPSGRHPNTF. As DNA, the CDR3 is TGTGCCAGTAGTCCATCTGGAAGACATCCTAACACCTTC.